The rows below give T cell receptor beta chains drawn from one sample of a study of technical replicates of blood from several donors. This table comes from immunoSEQ multiplex PCR, and its TCRdb copy is limited to in-frame clones, with some not included. The repertoire holds about 76,000 clones, with 75% to 95% as singletons. The sequenced sample consisted of T cells isolated from PBMCs. All receptors derive from a human donor in good health. CDR3s include the opening cysteine and the closing phenylalanine or tryptophan. The D gene is left open where the match is weak.

j_call cdr3_length v_call d_call cdr3_aa
TRBJ2-5 14 TRBV6-6 NA CASSYSGGRETQYF
TRBJ2-1 11 TRBV5-6 NA CASSLLEEQFF
TRBJ1-1 13 TRBV6-5 NA CASRGGWNTEAFF
TRBJ2-1 12 TRBV6-1 NA CASSQYANEQFF
TRBJ2-1 13 TRBV11-1 NA CASTLGLFNEQFF
TRBJ2-7 14 TRBV29-1 TRBD2 CSARIAGSPYEQYF
TRBJ1-1 15 TRBV7-2 TRBD1 CASSPRGQGITEAFF
TRBJ2-7 13 TRBV25-1 TRBD1 CASSGQGSYEQYF
TRBJ2-3 11 TRBV2 NA CASMSVDTQYF
TRBJ1-1 13 TRBV7-9 NA CASTGFTVTEAFF
TRBJ2-7 13 TRBV29-1 TRBD1 CSGGQGTSYEQYF
TRBJ1-5 14 TRBV4-1 TRBD1 CASSPAGGDQPQHF
TRBJ1-2 13 TRBV28 TRBD1 CASSSRTGGGYTF
TRBJ2-7 16 TRBV7-2 NA CASSFRADRSSYEQYF
TRBJ2-5 13 TRBV19 TRBD1 CASSLGQQETQYF
TRBJ1-2 15 TRBV9 TRBD1 CASSPTGGPAYGYTF
TRBJ1-5 15 TRBV15 TRBD1 CATSGLLTGDQPQHF
TRBJ2-1 16 TRBV29-1 NA CSVNSQGLFYNGEQFF
TRBJ2-1 19 TRBV4-1 TRBD2 CASSQDGAFGTSALNEQFF
TRBJ1-5 14 TRBV6-6 TRBD1 CASSFDRASQPQHF
TRBJ2-7 16 TRBV5-1 TRBD1 CASSLGQGAPTYEQYF
TRBJ2-7 13 TRBV5-6 NA CASSPEVSREQYF
TRBJ2-2 13 TRBV14 NA CASNRDTYGELFF
TRBJ2-3 19 TRBV7-6 NA CASSLVSWDQGGGTDTQYF
TRBJ1-1 14 TRBV6-1 NA CASSPRGRNTEAFF
TRBJ2-5 15 TRBV15 NA CATSRDSGVQETQYF
TRBJ1-2 13 TRBV18 NA CASSLPETVSYTF
TRBJ2-7 15 TRBV30 TRBD1 CAWSVLGTGRYEQYF
TRBJ1-5 13 TRBV6-5 NA CASSDRGYQPQHF
TRBJ1-2 14 TRBV6-5 TRBD1 CASSRGTGNYGYTF
TRBJ2-1 15 TRBV5-1 NA CASSFDWSSYNEQFF
TRBJ2-3 16 TRBV10-2 NA CASSELVNGPTDTQYF
TRBJ2-1 20 TRBV4-1 TRBD2 CASSQRGGREHGSSYNEQFF
TRBJ2-1 16 TRBV4-1 NA CASSQLGQVFKGEQFF
TRBJ2-7 15 TRBV2 TRBD1 CASRTPGQGYNEQYF
TRBJ2-7 14 TRBV28 NA CASSLYNTSYEQYF
TRBJ2-7 13 TRBV29-1 TRBD2 CSVDLAGRNEQYF
TRBJ1-2 13 TRBV27 NA CASSFTADYGYTF
TRBJ1-2 15 TRBV15 NA CATTSGTGYIHGYTF
TRBJ1-1 13 TRBV10-2 NA CASSGLINTEAFF
TRBJ2-1 18 TRBV19 TRBD2 CASSIGTSGFSSYNEQFF
TRBJ2-7 14 TRBV27 TRBD1 CASSLGQGAYEQYF
TRBJ1-4 12 TRBV6-5 NA CASRGLNEKLFF
TRBJ1-5 15 TRBV4-1 TRBD1 CASSQGDRVLQPQHF
TRBJ2-3 17 TRBV7-6 NA CASSLAQGDIRADTQYF
TRBJ2-2 16 TRBV28 NA CASSSSSAITTGELFF
TRBJ1-5 15 TRBV25-1 TRBD1 CASSPLDRDNQPQHF
TRBJ1-2 15 TRBV4-1 NA CASSQSYTANYGYTF
TRBJ1-1 13 TRBV29-1 NA CSVTGYMNTEAFF
TRBJ2-7 12 TRBV30 NA CAWARSTGEQYF
TRBJ2-6 16 TRBV19 NA CASRRLGTSGANVLTF
TRBJ1-2 13 TRBV29-1 TRBD1 CSVDRGRGYGYTF
TRBJ2-7 15 TRBV11-2 TRBD1 CASRLPGTAFLEQYF
TRBJ1-1 11 TRBV30 NA CAWSDVQGAFF
TRBJ2-1 11 TRBV29-1 NA CSVDRGYEQFF
TRBJ2-7 15 TRBV29-1 NA CSVDPRGGAPREQYF
TRBJ2-3 14 TRBV12-5 TRBD1 CASGLTGTGDTQYF